One and the same sample provided the 30 T cell receptor beta chains below, sequenced in a study of blood T cell repertoires in COVID-19 (dated by TCRdb to 2019 to 2021). The protocol used for the library was the immunoSEQ multiplex PCR assay. TCRdb retrieved this table from immuneACCESS and kept in-frame rearrangements only. Not all clones are present; in checked studies, unresolved V genes account for under half, and no reason is known for the remainder. The sample table lists fewer than 200,000 clones, approximately 86% of them with a count of one. The ten most abundant clones make up 3% to 4.5% of the sample. The specimen sequenced was peripheral blood. These receptors were obtained from a woman aged 60-75 years who had recovered from COVID-19.

V usage is TRBV11-2 and J usage is TRBJ2-7, with TRBD1 identical over 7 bases. The germline V gene has CDR1 SGHAT and CDR2 FQNNGV. The J segment lost 2 bases and the V segment lost 5 bases, leaving 3 bases of the junction unmatched. This CDR3 is built from 13 residues. CDR3 DNA sequence: TGTGCCAGCAGCAAACAGGGGCCCTACGAGCAGTACTTC. Its protein product is CASSKQGPYEQYF.

The chain is built from TRBV9 and TRBJ1-1; unclear D gene. The CDR3 extends over 12 amino acids. V dropped 0 bases and J dropped 6 bases, with 6 bases sitting between them. Germline CDR1 is SGDLS and CDR2 is YYNGEE. CDR3 DNA sequence: TGTGCCAGCAGCGTAGATCAATCTGAAGCTTTCTTT. The encoded protein is CASSVDQSEAFF.

The CDR3 protein is CASSPPGEGNTEAFF. The CDR3 coding sequence is TGTGCCAGCAGTCCACCGGGGGAGGGGAACACTGAAGCTTTCTTT. The rearrangement joins TRBV28 to TRBJ1-1, with D possibly being TRBD1 (5 bases). The CDR3 covers 15 residues. The V gene lost 5 bases and the J gene lost 1 base, with 14 bases spanning the gap. Germline-derived CDR1 and CDR2 are MDHEN and SYDVKM.

The V gene is TRBV6-4, the J gene TRBJ1-2; unclear D gene. Deletions cut 6 bases from V and 8 bases from J, with 16 bases between. This CDR3 comprises 13 residues. Germline V CDR1 and CDR2: MRHNA, SNTAGT. CDR3 DNA sequence: TGTGCCAGCAGCCCCGACCCGGGGAGCGGCTACACCTTC. Translation gives CASSPDPGSGYTF.

The chain links TRBV5-1 to TRBJ2-3, with D tentatively TRBD1 (6 bases). This CDR3 spans 15 amino acids. Germline V gene data show CDR1 as SGHRS and CDR2 as YFSETQ. The ends were cut back, 4 bases at V and 6 bases at J, with 18 bases in the middle. The CDR3 loop is CASSPSRVQGDTQYF. The CDR3 bases are TGCGCCAGCAGCCCAAGTCGGGTCCAGGGGGATACGCAGTATTTT.

For the CDR3, the DNA is TGTGCCAGCAGAGAGGAGGGCGAGCAGTACTTC. Its translation: CASREEGEQYF. The chain recombines TRBV2 with TRBJ2-7, with D tentatively TRBD2 (6 bases). The CDR3 is made up of 11 amino acids. Germline assignment: CDR1 SNHLY and CDR2 FYNNEI. V lost 6 bases to trimming and J lost 6 bases, with 9 bases between them.

This CDR3 reads CASSRGLAETQYF. The CDR3 DNA reads as TGTGCCAGTAGTAGGGGACTAGCAGAGACCCAGTACTTC. The J gene is TRBJ2-5, the V gene TRBV19; 9 bases map to TRBD2. The CDR3 contains 13 residues. V lost 4 bases and J lost 4; bases outside the gene matches: 1. Germline CDR1 LNHDA, CDR2 SQIVND (reference sequence). Full variable domain (missing parts from reference TRBV19 and TRBJ2-5): DGGITQSPKYLFRKEGQNVTLSCEQNLNHDAMYWYRQDPGQGLRLIYYSQIVNDFQKGDIAEGYSVSREKKESFPLTVTSAQKNPTAFYLCASSRGLAETQYFGPGTRLLVL.

This chain uses TRBV4-2 with TRBJ2-5; 9 bases match TRBD2. J gave up 5 bases and V 0 bases, and 7 bases lay outside the gene matches. The CDR3 consists of 16 residues. Germline CDR1 LGHNA, CDR2 YNFKEQ. CDR3 sequence reads: CASSQDMRGGWETQYF. Here the CDR3 DNA reads TGTGCCAGCAGCCAAGATATGCGGGGGGGCTGGGAGACCCAGTACTTC.

The chain links TRBV4-1 to TRBJ2-3; D is unresolved. CDR1 is MGHRA, CDR2 YSYEKL, per germline. The CDR3 is 13 residues long. V was clipped by 3 bases and J by 2 bases, with 6 bases between them. CDR3 nucleotide sequence: TGCGCCAGCAGCCAGAGAGACACAGATACGCAGTATTTT. This translates into CASSQRDTDTQYF.

The V call is TRBV5-6, the J call TRBJ2-1; D is perhaps TRBD2 (5 bases). Germline assignment: CDR1 SGHDT and CDR2 YYEEEE. Between the trimmed V and J ends, which lost 1 base and 10 bases, there was a span of 18 bases. CDR3 length: 15 residues. CDR3 sequence (DNA): TGTGCCAGCAGCTTGTATTATCAGGCGGGCAAGGAGCAGTTCTTC. Its protein product is CASSLYYQAGKEQFF. The variable domain in full, with the rest retrieved from reference TRBV5-6 and TRBJ2-1, is DAGVTQSPTHLIKTRGQQVTLRCSPKSGHDTVSWYQQALGQGPQFIFQYYEEEERQRGNFPDRFSGHQFPNYSSELNVNALLLGDSALYLCASSLYYQAGKEQFFGPGTRLTVL.

The chain couples TRBV11-2 to TRBJ2-5, with 12 bases identical to TRBD2. J was trimmed by 2 bases and V by 1 base; bases with no gene match: 5. This CDR3 spans 17 amino acids. CDR1 is SGHAT and CDR2 is FQNNGV in the germline V gene. The CDR3 loop reads CASSLVASGGAQETQYF. CDR3 coding DNA: TGTGCCAGCAGCTTAGTCGCTAGCGGGGGGGCTCAAGAGACCCAGTACTTC.

This chain links TRBV28 with TRBJ1-1; tentatively, D is TRBD1 (6 bases). Trimming shortened V by 4 bases and J by 7 bases, and 13 bases separated the two germline ends. This CDR3 contains 13 residues. Germline V gene data show CDR1 as MDHEN and CDR2 as SYDVKM. The CDR3 DNA reads TGTGCCAGCAGTTCTGGACAGAGGGGTGAAGCTTTCTTT. It codes for CASSSGQRGEAFF. The complete variable domain, with remaining parts taken from reference TRBV28 and TRBJ1-1, reads DVKVTQSSRYLVKRTGEKVFLECVQDMDHENMFWYRQDPGLGLRLIYFSYDVKMKEKGDIPEGYSVSREKKERFSLILESASTNQTSMYLCASSSGQRGEAFFGQGTRLTVV.

V and J are TRBV6-6 and TRBJ1-6; TRBD1 matches 11 bases. V trimming: 8 bases; J trimming: 14 bases; junction bases outside the gene matches: 8. The CDR3 spans 13 residues. Germline CDR1 is MNHNY and CDR2 is SVGAGI (reference sequence). CDR3 loop: CASVGTGGTALHF. The CDR3 region has the DNA TGTGCCAGCGTCGGGACAGGGGGAACGGCCCTCCACTTT.

The chain links TRBV2 to TRBJ2-6; the D gene is possibly TRBD1 (6 bases). V lost 11 bases and J 0 bases, leaving 14 bases between the germline ends. The CDR3 runs to 15 residues. Germline CDR1 and CDR2: SNHLY and FYNNEI. The CDR3 loop is CAVGGSNSGANVLTF. The CDR3 DNA is TGTGCCGTAGGGGGTTCAAACTCTGGGGCCAACGTCCTGACTTTC.

This rearrangement joins TRBV28 to TRBJ2-5; TRBD1 aligns across 11 bases. CDR1 and CDR2 from the germline V gene are MDHEN and SYDVKM. The J segment lost 5 bases and the V segment lost 7 bases, leaving 12 bases of the junction unmatched. The CDR3 spans 16 residues. The CDR3 DNA sequence: TGTGCCAGCAACTTAGGACAGGGGGCGGGAGGGGAGACCCAGTACTTC. It yields the protein CASNLGQGAGGETQYF.

The chain couples TRBV9 to TRBJ1-1; 9 bases fit TRBD1. Germline values: CDR1 SGDLS, CDR2 YYNGEE. The V and J ends lost 3 bases and 0 bases, in that order; junction bases with no gene match: 3. The CDR3 consists of 15 residues. CDR3 in amino acids: CASSDDRGVNTEAFF. The CDR3 region has the DNA TGTGCCAGCAGCGACGACAGGGGGGTGAACACTGAAGCTTTCTTT.

The rearrangement links TRBV5-1 to TRBJ1-1, with D unresolved. V was cut by 5 bases and J by 1 base, with 30 bases left in between. CDR3 length: 20 residues. Germline V CDR1 and CDR2: SGHRS, YFSETQ. For the CDR3, the DNA is TGCGCCAGCAGATACGGGAGCCGAGGGCCTGGTCGAAGTAAGAACACTGAAGCTTTCTTT. It yields the protein CASRYGSRGPGRSKNTEAFF.

V is TRBV29-1 and J is TRBJ2-3; tentative D call: TRBD1 (6 bases). The CDR3 consists of 15 residues. Trimming stripped 0 bases from V and 2 bases from J, with 12 bases between. CDR1 and CDR2 from the germline V gene are SQVTM and ANQGSEA. CDR3 sequence (DNA): TGCAGCGTTGAAGATGGTGGGACACTCACAGATACGCAGTATTTT. Residues: CSVEDGGTLTDTQYF.

The chain uses TRBV28 and TRBJ1-6; D perhaps matches TRBD1 (5 bases). Trimming cost V 7 bases and J 3 bases, with 10 bases left between them. The germline gives CDR1 MDHEN, CDR2 SYDVKM. This CDR3 has 14 residues. CDR3 sequence: CASTGDFYNSPLHF. The CDR3 DNA reads as TGTGCCAGCACCGGGGACTTCTATAATTCACCCCTCCACTTT.

The J gene is TRBJ1-1, the V gene TRBV3-1 (or the pseudogene TRBV3-2); 8 nucleotides line up with TRBD1. The junction had 3 bases not matched to a gene; V was cut back by 2 bases and J by 4 bases. Germline V gene sequence: CDR1 LGHDT, CDR2 YNNKEL (reference sequence). The CDR3 has 14 residues. CDR3 bases: TGTGCCAGCAGCCAAATGACAGGGGCCACTGAAGCTTTCTTT. Protein product: CASSQMTGATEAFF.

In its sample, this clone was seen once. V gene TRBV5-1 combines with J gene TRBJ2-3; 12 bases fit TRBD2. The germline V gene has CDR1 SGHRS and CDR2 YFSETQ. The CDR3 has 17 amino acids. V lost 3 bases to trimming and J lost 1 base; unmatched junction nucleotides: 6. CDR3 in DNA: TGCGCCAGCAGCTATCTAGCGGGGGGGCCCGGCACAGATACGCAGTATTTT. It specifies CASSYLAGGPGTDTQYF.

The chain recombines TRBV6-5 with TRBJ2-1; D is possibly TRBD2 (7 bases). The ends were cut back, 8 bases at V and 5 bases at J, with 19 bases in the middle. The germline gives CDR1 MNHEY, CDR2 SVGAGI. This CDR3 has 15 amino acids. The CDR3 is CASVTGGGGNNEQFF. The DNA for the CDR3 is TGTGCCAGCGTTACTGGGGGCGGGGGAAACAATGAGCAGTTCTTC.

CDR3 region: CASSRTSGGATDTQYF. CDR3 sequence (DNA): TGCGCCAGCAGCCGAACTAGCGGGGGGGCGACAGATACGCAGTATTTT. V and J are TRBV5-1 and TRBJ2-3, with 13 bases matching TRBD2. Germline V gene sequence: CDR1 SGHRS, CDR2 YFSETQ. The CDR3 length is 16 residues. The junction had 5 bases not matched to a gene; V was cut back by 4 bases and J by 3 bases.

CDR3 DNA sequence: TGTGCCAGCAGCCCGAATGGGGCCAGGGCGGGATATGGCTACACCTTC. Translating it yields CASSPNGARAGYGYTF. The chain links TRBV7-9 to TRBJ1-2; possible D gene TRBD1, 5 bases. Germline V gene lookup returns CDR1 SEHNR and CDR2 FQNEAQ (reference sequence). The CDR3 has 16 amino acids. V lost 5 bases to trimming and J lost 5 bases, with 21 bases between them.

This chain links TRBV7-7 with TRBJ2-1; the match to TRBD2 covers 15 bases. The ends lost 5 bases at V and 2 bases at J; junction bases unmatched: 10. Germline CDR1 SSHAT, CDR2 FNYEAQ (reference sequence). The CDR3 is 19 amino acids. The CDR3, as DNA: TGTGCCAGCAGCCCTATCCCGGGACTAGCGGGGGGTGCCTACAATGAGCAGTTCTTC. It specifies CASSPIPGLAGGAYNEQFF.

The J gene is TRBJ1-4, the V gene TRBV7-9; D might be TRBD1 (5 bases). The CDR3 has 14 residues. The germline CDR1 and CDR2 sequences are SEHNR and FQNEAQ (reference sequence). V lost 5 bases, J lost 4 bases, and 11 bases lay in between. The CDR3 bases are TGTGCCAGCAGCGGGGTACAGGATAATGAAAAACTGTTTTTT. Amino acids: CASSGVQDNEKLFF.

The chain has TRBV2 and TRBJ1-5; D unresolved. CDR1 and CDR2 from the germline V gene are SNHLY and FYNNEI. Trimming took 4 bases from V and 4 from J, leaving 8 bases between them. The CDR3 is made up of 13 amino acids. For the CDR3, the DNA is TGTGCCAGCAGTGTGCAGGATAATCAGCCCCAGCATTTT. Translated: CASSVQDNQPQHF.

A single count supports this clone. The chain combines TRBV27 with TRBJ2-7, with 12 bases matching TRBD2. The CDR3 length is 14 residues. Germline V gives CDR1 MNHEY, CDR2 SMNVEV (reference sequence). With V trimmed by 10 bases and J by 3 bases, 7 bases remained unmatched. DNA of the CDR3: TGTGCCACCGGACTAGCGGGGAGCCTCTACGAGCAGTACTTC. Translated: CATGLAGSLYEQYF.

The rearrangement links TRBV11-1 to TRBJ1-2; D not resolved. V was shortened by 5 bases and J by 1 base, with 8 bases between the two germline ends. CDR1 is SGHAT, CDR2 FQDESV, per germline (reference sequence). The CDR3 covers 13 residues. The DNA of the CDR3 is TGTGCCAGCAGCCCGCGGTTTAACTATGGCTACACCTTC. Translation gives CASSPRFNYGYTF.

V is TRBV11-2 and J is TRBJ1-1; D is undetermined. Germline CDR1 is SGHAT and CDR2 is FQNNGV. The CDR3 length is 15 residues. V dropped 5 bases and J dropped 3 bases, with 16 bases sitting between them. This CDR3 reads CASSVRLMVDTEAFF. DNA for the CDR3: TGTGCCAGCAGCGTAAGACTAATGGTGGACACTGAAGCTTTCTTT.